The 20 T cell receptor beta chains presented below share a single source sample, sequenced in a study of radiation and T cells in renal cell carcinoma. Only in-frame clones appear in the TCRdb table, and some are missing; sequencing was by immunoSEQ multiplex PCR. The table has about 77,000 clones, less than 85% seen once. Sample time point: blood 4 weeks post-SBRT, at nephrectomy. The sample's treatment: 15 Gy SBRT to primary tumor, nephrectomy 4 weeks later. Sample: blood, taken from a patient whose treatment included radiotherapy and nephrectomy. These receptors were taken from a woman between 55 and 75 years old with renal cell carcinoma.

The genes are TRBV11-2 and TRBJ1-4; D call uncertain. V lost 5 bases and J 11 bases, leaving 21 bases between the germline ends. Germline loops: CDR1 SGHAT, CDR2 FQNNGV. CDR3 length: 15 amino acids. The CDR3 is CASSTLEGPLGKLFF. As DNA, the CDR3 is TGTGCCAGCAGCACCCTGGAGGGTCCTCTGGGGAAACTGTTTTTT. Looking up the rest from reference TRBV11-2 and TRBJ1-4 gives the full variable domain: EAGVAQSPRYKIIEKRQSVAFWCNPISGHATLYWYQQILGQGPKLLIQFQNNGVVDDSQLPKDRFSAERLKGVDSTLKIQPAKLEDSAVYLCASSTLEGPLGKLFFGSGTQLSVL.

The V and J genes are TRBV5-1 and TRBJ1-4, with TRBD1 identical over 7 bases. The length of the CDR3 is 16 residues. The V gene end was trimmed by 5 bases and the J gene end by 5 bases; junction bases not matched to a gene: 12. Per the germline V gene, CDR1 is SGHRS and CDR2 is YFSETQ. The CDR3 reads CASSIQPGQRNEKLFF. The CDR3 coding sequence is TGCGCCAGCAGTATTCAACCGGGACAGAGAAATGAAAAACTGTTTTTT.

The gene calls are TRBV10-1 and TRBJ2-7; no definite D call. The length of the CDR3 is 15 residues. The V and J ends lost 8 bases and 1 base respectively, with 18 bases between them. Germline CDR1 is WNHNN and CDR2 is SYGVQD (reference sequence). CDR3 amino acids: CASGVQLLLSYEQYF. For the CDR3, the DNA is TGCGCCAGCGGAGTACAGCTGCTACTATCCTACGAGCAGTACTTC.

This sequence joins TRBV5-1 and TRBJ2-1; a possible D gene is TRBD1 (6 bases). The germline CDR1 and CDR2 sequences are SGHRS and YFSETQ. V gave up 2 bases and J gave up 4 bases, with 10 bases separating them. This CDR3 spans 14 amino acids. The DNA for the CDR3 is TGCGCCAGCAGCTTCTCAGGGGCTTACAATGAGCAGTTCTTC. It encodes CASSFSGAYNEQFF.

This clone was detected a few times. The chain uses TRBV19 and TRBJ2-7; TRBD1 aligns across 7 bases. Germline V gives CDR1 LNHDA, CDR2 SQIVND (reference sequence). The junction had 14 bases not matched to a gene; V was cut back by 4 bases and J by 5 bases. CDR3 length equals 16 residues. CDR3: CASSKNRDSLPHEQYF. As DNA, the CDR3 is TGTGCCAGTAGTAAAAACCGGGACAGCCTTCCCCACGAGCAGTACTTC.

The chain recombines TRBV7-3 with TRBJ2-7; 7 bases line up with TRBD1. V trimming: 5 bases; J trimming: 5 bases; junction bases outside the gene matches: 6. CDR1 and CDR2 from the germline V gene are SGHTA and FQGTGA. The CDR3 is 13 amino acids. The CDR3 nucleotides are TGTGCCAGCAGCCAATTACAGGGGAACGAGCAGTACTTC. This codes for CASSQLQGNEQYF.

This chain connects TRBV28 to TRBJ1-5; D possibly corresponds to TRBD1 (6 bases). The CDR3 runs to 16 residues. Trimming removed 6 bases at V and 3 bases at J, with 18 bases between. In germline, CDR1 is MDHEN, CDR2 SYDVKM. In DNA form, the CDR3 reads TGTGCCAGCAGAGGGGGGCCTGTTGCCCCCAATCAGCCCCAGCATTTT. This gives the protein CASRGGPVAPNQPQHF.

V and J are TRBV10-1 and TRBJ1-1, with D perhaps matching TRBD1 (6 bases). Germline-derived CDR1 and CDR2 are WNHNN and SYGVQD (reference sequence). CDR3 length equals 14 residues. The ends were cut back, 6 bases at V and 3 bases at J, with 14 bases in the middle. DNA of the CDR3: TGCGCCAGCAGGAAGGACAGCCAGTACACTGAAGCTTTCTTT. Translating it yields CASRKDSQYTEAFF.

The chain carries TRBV7-2 and TRBJ2-5, with no clear D. Trimming left V 1 base short and J 1 base short, with 10 bases between. The CDR3 runs 15 residues. The V gene's germline CDR1 is SGHTA and CDR2 FQGNSA. The CDR3 DNA is TGTGCCAGCAGCTTAGGAAACAGAGTCCAAGAGACCCAGTACTTC. Protein sequence: CASSLGNRVQETQYF. Full variable domain (remainder filled in from reference TRBV7-2 and TRBJ2-5): GAGVSQSPSNKVTEKGKDVELRCDPISGHTALYWYRQSLGQGLEFLIYFQGNSAPDKSGLPSDRFSAERTGGSVSTLTIQRTQQEDSAVYLCASSLGNRVQETQYFGPGTRLLVL.

CDR3 sequence (DNA): TGTGCCAGTACCCCCCGGCACGGGGAGCTGTTTTTT. Protein sequence: CASTPRHGELFF. The rearrangement uses TRBV19 and TRBJ2-2, with D uncertain. Between the trimmed V and J ends, which lost 7 bases and 7 bases, there was a span of 10 bases. The germline CDR1 and CDR2 sequences are LNHDA and SQIVND (reference sequence). CDR3 length: 12 amino acids. Full variable domain (rest looked up from reference TRBV19 and TRBJ2-2): DGGITQSPKYLFRKEGQNVTLSCEQNLNHDAMYWYRQDPGQGLRLIYYSQIVNDFQKGDIAEGYSVSREKKESFPLTVTSAQKNPTAFYLCASTPRHGELFFGEGSRLTVL.

The rearrangement uses TRBV5-1 and TRBJ1-2, with TRBD1 identical over 9 bases. Germline assignment: CDR1 SGHRS and CDR2 YFSETQ. Trimming removed 4 bases from V and 7 bases from J; junction bases left unmatched: 11. This CDR3 is built from 15 residues. DNA for the CDR3: TGCGCCAGCAGCCCACAGGGGGCGATTAATCCTGGCTACACCTTC. The encoded protein is CASSPQGAINPGYTF. The entire variable domain, with the rest obtained from reference TRBV5-1 and TRBJ1-2, is as follows: KAGVTQTPRYLIKTRGQQVTLSCSPISGHRSVSWYQQTPGQGLQFLFEYFSETQRNKGNFPGRFSGRQFSNSRSEMNVSTLELGDSALYLCASSPQGAINPGYTFGSGTRLTVV.

This clone was detected a few times. CDR3 sequence reads: CASSKPSTGMGYF. Here the CDR3 DNA reads TGTGCCAGCAGCAAACCCTCGACCGGAATGGGGTACTTC. This chain uses TRBV28 with TRBJ2-7; the D is unclear. The CDR3 has 13 residues. Germline V gene lookup returns CDR1 MDHEN and CDR2 SYDVKM. Trimming removed 6 bases at V and 12 bases at J, with 21 bases between.

The chain carries TRBV2 and TRBJ2-1; 16 bases map to TRBD2. Germline V CDR1 and CDR2: SNHLY, FYNNEI. After removal of 10 bases from V and 0 bases from J, the junction contained 9 bases not matched to a gene. This CDR3 is 18 amino acids long. The CDR3 DNA reads TGTGCCAACCAACCGGGACTAGCGGGAGGGAGCTCCTACAATGAGCAGTTCTTC. Its protein product is CANQPGLAGGSSYNEQFF.

The chain carries TRBV2 and TRBJ2-5; D gene ambiguous. From germline, CDR1 is SNHLY and CDR2 FYNNEI. V was trimmed by 1 base and J by 1 base, leaving 7 bases between them. This CDR3 is 14 amino acids long. Here the CDR3 DNA reads TGTGCCAGCAGTGAAGGGGTCGCCCAAGAGACCCAGTACTTC. Its protein product is CASSEGVAQETQYF.

The chain recombines TRBV28 with TRBJ2-7, with a possible D match to TRBD2 (5 bases). The CDR3 spans 15 residues. Germline loops: CDR1 MDHEN, CDR2 SYDVKM. V shed 1 base and J shed 2 bases, with 12 bases lying between them. DNA of the CDR3: TGTGCCAGCAGTTTATCCACTGGAGGCCCCTACGAGCAGTACTTC. This encodes CASSLSTGGPYEQYF.

This chain links TRBV19 with TRBJ1-2; 9 bases are a match to TRBD1. Germline lookup yields CDR1 LNHDA and CDR2 SQIVND (reference sequence). V was clipped by 5 bases and J by 8 bases; unmatched bases: 12. The CDR3 consists of 15 residues. Here the CDR3 reads CASSGRQGGDWGYTF. The CDR3 DNA reads as TGTGCCAGTAGTGGAAGACAGGGGGGTGACTGGGGCTACACCTTC.

About this clone: This specimen includes other DNA sequences encoding the same CDR3. The gene calls are TRBV5-8 and TRBJ2-7; D call uncertain. Germline V CDR1 and CDR2: SGHTS, YDEGEE. Trimming removed 4 bases from V and 4 bases from J, with 3 bases in between. The CDR3 totals 10 residues. CDR3 residues: CASSTYEQYF. CDR3 DNA: TGTGCCAGCAGCACGTACGAGCAGTACTTC.

The CDR3 DNA reads as TGTGCCAGTAGTACCAGGGGGTCTAGCAATCAGCCCCAGCATTTT. The encoded protein is CASSTRGSSNQPQHF. This chain joins TRBV19 and TRBJ1-5; 7 bases align to TRBD1. This CDR3 comprises 15 residues. With V trimmed by 4 bases and J by 0 bases, 3 bases remained unmatched. CDR1 and CDR2 (germline): LNHDA, SQIVND (reference sequence).

The chain employs TRBV19 and TRBJ2-7, with TRBD1 matching over 7 bases. Germline V CDR1 and CDR2: LNHDA, SQIVND (reference sequence). The CDR3 is 13 amino acids. V lost 4 bases, J lost 3 bases, and 3 bases stayed unmatched. CDR3 amino acids: CASSTQGFYEQYF. The CDR3 nucleotides are TGTGCCAGTAGTACACAGGGGTTCTACGAGCAGTACTTC. Complete variable domain (other parts from reference TRBV19 and TRBJ2-7): DGGITQSPKYLFRKEGQNVTLSCEQNLNHDAMYWYRQDPGQGLRLIYYSQIVNDFQKGDIAEGYSVSREKKESFPLTVTSAQKNPTAFYLCASSTQGFYEQYFGPGTRLTVT.

The V gene is TRBV7-2, the J gene TRBJ1-1, with 7 bases identical to TRBD1. From germline, CDR1 is SGHTA and CDR2 FQGNSA. J lost 2 bases, V lost 5 bases, and 5 bases had no gene match. This CDR3 is 14 amino acids long. CDR3 in amino acids: CASSLGTANTEAFF. The CDR3 DNA is TGTGCCAGCAGCCTCGGGACAGCCAACACTGAAGCTTTCTTT.